This T cell receptor (beta chain) appears in the sequencing data of a study of T-cell reconstitution after alpha-beta-depleted transplantation in children (dated by TCRdb to between 2015 and 2016). A note on the overall study: The study quantitatively tracked T-cell immune reconstitution after TCRalphabeta/CD19-depleted allogeneic hematopoietic cell transplantation in children using TCR repertoire profiling.

Details on this clonotype: Its cognate antigen has yet to be identified. No base qualities exist here, and no much larger clone lies one base off it.

Libraries were built with PCR. TCRdb lists the instrument as Illumina HiSeq 2500. Molecular barcoding was employed in the preparation of TCR libraries, with unique molecular identifiers being used to normalize TCRbeta repertoire quantification. Through fastp at Q25 and MiXCR, TCRdb rebuilt clones from the public reads, retaining in-frame beta chains. Duplicate CDR3 protein sequences are folded into a single record with the most common DNA and genes. The sample includes around 480,000 distinct CDR3 sequences, with 30% to 35% observed a single time. More than 2% of the sample is taken by the ten largest. From its cysteine to its phenylalanine, the CDR3 spans 13 amino acids. Here the CDR3 DNA is all that survives: 39 bases in frame from base 1. CDR1 SGHTA and CDR2 FQGNSA were looked up in the germline V gene. V sheds 4 bases and J sheds 10 bases, leaving 14 bases between their ends.

This chain is built from TRBV7-2 and TRBJ2-1; the D gene is perhaps TRBD2, from 7 matching bases. This material consisted of PBMCs from the stem cell graft donor, taken from the stem cell graft. This sequence was found in a human donor who donated a stem cell graft to a child with aplastic anemia. The encoded CDR3 is CASSSGGYTEQFF. The bases read TGTGCCAGCAGCTCGGGGGGCTACACCGAGCAGTTCTTC.